Below are 18 T cell receptor beta chains sequenced from a single sample in a study of technical replicates of blood from a handful of donors. The table came from immunoSEQ multiplex PCR; TCRdb's copy has only in-frame clones and leaves some out. The table shows 90,000 to 100,000 clones, with roughly 95% occurring only once. Source material: T cells isolated from PBMCs. These receptor sequences come from a human donor in good health.

The chain links TRBV15 to TRBJ2-7, with TRBD1 as a possible D gene (6 bases). This CDR3 region has 14 residues. Trimming pared 3 bases from V and 1 base from J, leaving 10 bases between. Germline values: CDR1 LNHNV, CDR2 YYDKDF (reference sequence). As DNA, the CDR3 is TGTGCCACCAGCAGGGGGGACACTTCCTACGAGCAGTACTTC. This encodes CATSRGDTSYEQYF.

Only one count was recorded for this clone. The chain recombines TRBV6-4 with TRBJ2-1; 12 nucleotides agree with TRBD2. CDR1 MRHNA and CDR2 SNTAGT come from the germline V gene. The CDR3 is 15 amino acids. V shed 2 bases and J 8 bases; nucleotides not matched to a gene: 4. The CDR3: CASSDGLAGGHEQFF. The CDR3, as DNA: TGTGCCAGCAGTGACGGGCTAGCGGGAGGGCATGAGCAGTTCTTC.

The chain recombines TRBV16 with TRBJ2-7, with D possibly TRBD1 on 6 matching bases. The germline V gene has CDR1 KGHSY and CDR2 FQNENV. V was clipped by 2 bases and J by 6 bases, with 17 bases between them. The CDR3 is 15 residues long. CDR3 protein: CASSQSTRGLREQYF. The DNA of the CDR3 is TGTGCCAGCAGCCAAAGCACCAGGGGCCTACGCGAGCAGTACTTC.

V is TRBV6-5 and J is TRBJ2-7; 7 nucleotides match TRBD2. Germline-derived CDR1 and CDR2 are MNHEY and SVGAGI. This CDR3 has 15 amino acids. The V and J ends lost 2 bases and 1 base, in that order; junction bases with no gene match: 5. DNA of the CDR3: TGTGCCAGCAGTTACAGCCTAGCGGCGTCCTACGAGCAGTACTTC. Its translation: CASSYSLAASYEQYF.

The CDR3 DNA follows: TGTGCCAGTAGTGAGACTAGCGATTACAATGAGCAGTTCTTC. Protein product: CASSETSDYNEQFF. The rearrangement uses TRBV19 and TRBJ2-1, with 8 nucleotides matching TRBD2. The V and J ends lost 5 bases and 4 bases, in that order; junction bases with no gene match: 4. This CDR3 has 14 amino acids. Looked up from germline, CDR1 is LNHDA and CDR2 is SQIVND (reference sequence).

This clone was detected once. This chain connects TRBV19 to TRBJ2-1; TRBD1 might be the D (5 bases). V lost 4 bases, J lost 12 bases, and 13 bases lay in between. CDR3 length: 12 amino acids. The germline CDR1 and CDR2 sequences are LNHDA and SQIVND (reference sequence). CDR3 sequence reads: CASSTTRVGQFF. CDR3 DNA: TGTGCCAGTAGTACGACCAGGGTCGGGCAGTTCTTC.

The J gene is TRBJ2-2, the V gene TRBV19; possible D gene TRBD1, 6 bases. The CDR3 spans 15 residues. CDR1 and CDR2 from the germline V gene are LNHDA and SQIVND (reference sequence). Between the trimmed V and J ends, which lost 5 bases and 3 bases, there was a span of 13 bases. In DNA, the CDR3 is TGTGCCAGTAGTTACGACAGGCGTTACACCGGGGAGCTGTTTTTT. The encoded protein is CASSYDRRYTGELFF.

This chain links TRBV21-1 with TRBJ1-4. TRBV21-1 has pseudogene status. This CDR3 contains 14 residues. CDR3 in DNA: TGTGCCAGCAGTAAGGAGGGTTCAGGTGAAAAACTGTTTTTT. Translating gives CASSKEGSGEKLFF.

The chain is built from TRBV19 and TRBJ1-1; TRBD1 might be the D (6 bases). The CDR3 covers 13 residues. V was pared by 5 bases and J by 6 bases, with 13 bases between. The germline V gene has CDR1 LNHDA and CDR2 SQIVND (reference sequence). The CDR3 region is CASSLQGRPEAFF. Written as DNA, the CDR3 is TGTGCCAGTAGTCTTCAGGGGCGGCCTGAAGCTTTCTTT.

The chain recombines TRBV6-6 with TRBJ2-1; TRBD1 might be the D (5 bases). Trimming took off 3 bases at V and 4 bases at J, with 10 bases between the two ends. The CDR3 sequence is 14 residues long. Germline V gene sequence: CDR1 MNHNY, CDR2 SVGAGI (reference sequence). CDR3: CASSYNQGYNEQFF. The DNA of the CDR3 is TGTGCCAGCAGTTATAATCAGGGATACAATGAGCAGTTCTTC.

V and J are TRBV19 and TRBJ2-1, with 10 bases lining up with TRBD1. This CDR3 spans 16 amino acids. V lost 5 bases to trimming and J lost 7 bases; unmatched junction nucleotides: 11. From germline, CDR1 is LNHDA and CDR2 SQIVND (reference sequence). CDR3 coding DNA: TGTGCCAGTAGTCCAATGGGGGGACAGGGGAGGAATGAGCAGTTCTTC. Protein sequence: CASSPMGGQGRNEQFF.

The chain couples TRBV5-4 to TRBJ1-1; the D gene is possibly TRBD1 (6 bases). Trimming pared 3 bases from V and 5 bases from J, leaving 14 bases between. The CDR3 extends over 14 amino acids. CDR1 is SGHNT, CDR2 YYREEE, per germline (reference sequence). The CDR3 DNA is TGTGCCAGCAGCTGGAACAGGGATAGGACTGAAGCTTTCTTT. Residues: CASSWNRDRTEAFF.

The genes are TRBV6-5 and TRBJ2-1, with 15 nucleotides matching TRBD2. V trimming: 7 bases; J trimming: 8 bases; junction bases outside the gene matches: 6. Germline values: CDR1 MNHEY, CDR2 SVGAGI. This CDR3 is built from 15 residues. CDR3 residues: CASTRTSGRVDEQFF. In nucleotides, the CDR3 is TGTGCCAGCACCAGGACTAGCGGGAGGGTGGATGAGCAGTTCTTC.

V is TRBV6-1 and J is TRBJ2-7, with 8 positions matching TRBD1. V shed 6 bases and J 2 bases; nucleotides not matched to a gene: 6. From germline, CDR1 is MNHNS and CDR2 SASEGT. The CDR3 spans 14 residues. The CDR3 DNA reads as TGTGCCAGCAGGCCCCGGGACAGGCCCTACGAGCAGTACTTC. This gives the protein CASRPRDRPYEQYF.

The V and J genes are TRBV2 and TRBJ2-7, with 7 bases aligning to TRBD2. The germline CDR1 and CDR2 sequences are SNHLY and FYNNEI. The V and J ends lost 5 bases and 1 base, in that order; junction bases with no gene match: 11. The CDR3 is 16 residues long. The CDR3 protein is CASSTKTSDNSYEQYF. DNA for the CDR3: TGTGCCAGCAGTACCAAAACTAGCGACAATTCCTACGAGCAGTACTTC.

The genes are TRBV5-1 and TRBJ2-7, with 7 bases fitting TRBD2. In germline, CDR1 is SGHRS, CDR2 YFSETQ. With 4 bases clipped from V and 0 bases from J, the junction kept 7 bases outside the gene matches. This CDR3 comprises 15 residues. The CDR3 bases are TGCGCCAGCAGCCGCAGCCGGGACTACTCCTACGAGCAGTACTTC. Translation: CASSRSRDYSYEQYF.

The chain recombines TRBV25-1 with TRBJ1-1; maybe TRBD1 (6 bases). Germline CDR1 and CDR2: MGHDK and SYGVNS. The ends were cut back, 6 bases at V and 1 base at J, with 9 bases in the middle. The CDR3 extends over 13 amino acids. In DNA form, the CDR3 reads TGTGCCAGCAGAGGGGGGGGGAACACTGAAGCTTTCTTT. This translates into CASRGGGNTEAFF.

The chain employs TRBV5-6 and TRBJ2-7; tentatively, D is TRBD1 (5 bases). Trimming removed 0 bases at V and 2 bases at J, with 9 bases between. CDR1 and CDR2 (germline): SGHDT, YYEEEE. The CDR3 length is 14 residues. The DNA for the CDR3 is TGTGCCAGCAGCTTGGTTGACAGACCCTACGAGCAGTACTTC. Protein product: CASSLVDRPYEQYF. The full variable domain, its missing parts supplied by reference TRBV5-6 and TRBJ2-7, is DAGVTQSPTHLIKTRGQQVTLRCSPKSGHDTVSWYQQALGQGPQFIFQYYEEEERQRGNFPDRFSGHQFPNYSSELNVNALLLGDSALYLCASSLVDRPYEQYFGPGTRLTVT.